Each of the 14 T cell receptor beta chains below was sequenced from the same sample in a study of cytomegalovirus exposure and HLA in healthy donors (dated by TCRdb to about 2017). Receptor amplification or capture employed the immunoSEQ multiplex PCR assay. The multiplex PCR relied on a mix of 60 forward primers for TCR Vbeta segments and 13 reverse primers for TCR Jbeta segments. TCRdb took this table from immuneACCESS and kept in-frame rearrangements with V and J called. Such tables lack part of the clones; where checked against another copy, unresolved V genes explain under half of the gap, and the rest is unexplained. The sample profile shows roughly 150,000 clones; 60% to 80% of them were found once. 13% to 15% of the sample goes to the ten largest clones. The sample consisted of PBMCs. Every receptor here comes from a woman aged 40 to 50 in good health and CMV-seronegative.

The chain has TRBV6-5 and TRBJ2-5; 7 bases match TRBD1. Judging by the DNA end, TRBJ2-7 fits better; the J call may be wrong. Germline V gives CDR1 MNHEY, CDR2 SVGAGI. The length of the CDR3 is 15 residues. The CDR3 sequence: CASSYPGQYSYEQYF. Written as DNA, the CDR3 is TGTGCCAGCAGTTACCCGGGACAGTACTCCTACGAGCAGTACTTC.

The chain links TRBV10-3 to TRBJ2-5; 8 nucleotides match TRBD1. There are 13 residues in the CDR3. Losses at the gene ends were 9 bases for V and 1 base for J; bases not matched to a gene: 4. The germline gives CDR1 ENHRY, CDR2 SYGVKD. CDR3 coding DNA: TGTGCCATAGGGACAGGACTCCAAGAGACCCAGTACTTC. This translates into CAIGTGLQETQYF.

This rearrangement joins TRBV7-9 to TRBJ1-2; D uncertain. In germline, CDR1 is SEHNR, CDR2 FQNEAQ (reference sequence). V gave up 3 bases and J gave up 4 bases, with 12 bases separating them. The CDR3 runs 14 residues. This CDR3 is CASSFPGLIYGYTF. CDR3 bases: TGTGCCAGCAGCTTCCCCGGACTGATCTATGGCTACACCTTC. The full variable domain, with the rest looked up from reference TRBV7-9 and TRBJ1-2, is DTGVSQNPRHKITKRGQNVTFRCDPISEHNRLYWYRQTLGQGPEFLTYFQNEAQLEKSRLLSDRFSAERPKGSFSTLEIQRTEQGDSAMYLCASSFPGLIYGYTFGSGTRLTVV.

This chain uses TRBV6-5 with TRBJ2-3; 12 nucleotides match TRBD2. CDR3 size: 14 residues. Germline CDR1 MNHEY, CDR2 SVGAGI. J gave up 12 bases and V 5 bases, and 9 bases lay outside the gene matches. In DNA, the CDR3 is TGTGCCAGCAGTCTTAGGACTAGCGGGACCTCTCAGTATTTT. Translated, it gives CASSLRTSGTSQYF.

This clone has a handful of counts. V is TRBV19 and J is TRBJ2-3; D is perhaps TRBD2 (5 bases). Germline CDR1 and CDR2: LNHDA and SQIVND (reference sequence). This CDR3 contains 12 residues. V was pared by 7 bases and J by 1 base, with 6 bases between. The CDR3 sequence is CASMEGTDTQYF. DNA for the CDR3: TGTGCCAGTATGGAGGGCACAGATACGCAGTATTTT.

The V call is TRBV27, the J call TRBJ2-5, with D unclear. The germline gives CDR1 MNHEY, CDR2 SMNVEV (reference sequence). The CDR3 consists of 13 residues. The V and J ends lost 1 base and 4 bases respectively, with 7 bases between them. CDR3 protein: CASSLYAGETQYF. The CDR3 DNA reads TGTGCCAGCAGTTTATACGCCGGAGAGACCCAGTACTTC.

The rearrangement joins TRBV5-4 to TRBJ2-5; TRBD2 aligns across 8 bases. The CDR3 loop spans 15 amino acids. Germline CDR1 is SGHNT and CDR2 is YYREEE (reference sequence). The V and J ends lost 0 bases and 5 bases, in that order; junction bases with no gene match: 6. CDR3 bases: TGTGCCAGCAGCTTGGATAGCGGGACTAGGGAGACCCAGTACTTC. Translating gives CASSLDSGTRETQYF.

The J gene is TRBJ1-2, the V gene TRBV2; 7 bases are shared with TRBD1. V gave up 3 bases and J gave up 13 bases; unmatched junction bases: 8. This CDR3 comprises 12 residues. Germline CDR1 is SNHLY and CDR2 is FYNNEI. This chain's CDR3 is CASSESYRGVTF. DNA for the CDR3: TGTGCCAGCAGTGAGTCTTACAGGGGTGTCACCTTC. Based on the CDR3 plus reference TRBV2 and TRBJ1-2, the full variable domain is EPEVTQTPSHQVTQMGQEVILRCVPISNHLYFYWYRQILGQKVEFLVSFYNNEISEKSEIFDDQFSVERPDGSNFTLKIRSTKLEDSAMYFCASSESYRGVTFGSGTRLTVV.

Only a few counts were recorded for this clone. The V call is TRBV11-2, the J call TRBJ2-7, with 9 bases lining up with TRBD1. This CDR3 is built from 13 residues. Germline assignment: CDR1 SGHAT and CDR2 FQNNGV. After removal of 5 bases from V and 2 bases from J, the junction contained 1 base not matched to a gene. CDR3 loop: CASSRDRAYEQYF. The CDR3 nucleotides are TGTGCCAGCAGCCGGGACAGGGCCTACGAGCAGTACTTC. Supplemented by reference TRBV11-2 and TRBJ2-7, the full variable domain reads EAGVAQSPRYKIIEKRQSVAFWCNPISGHATLYWYQQILGQGPKLLIQFQNNGVVDDSQLPKDRFSAERLKGVDSTLKIQPAKLEDSAVYLCASSRDRAYEQYFGPGTRLTVT.

The CDR3 DNA follows: TGCGCCAGCAGCCAGGAACGAACCGAGACTAGCACATACGAGCAGTACTTC. It is translated as CASSQERTETSTYEQYF. V usage is TRBV4-1 and J usage is TRBJ2-7, with 7 bases matching TRBD2. This CDR3 comprises 17 residues. J lost 4 bases, V lost 3 bases, and 15 bases had no gene match. The germline V gene encodes CDR1 MGHRA and CDR2 YSYEKL.

The chain links TRBV19 to TRBJ1-3; 8 positions agree with TRBD1. The germline gives CDR1 LNHDA, CDR2 SQIVND (reference sequence). J was trimmed by 0 bases and V by 5 bases; bases with no gene match: 6. The CDR3 contains 16 residues. In DNA form, the CDR3 reads TGTGCCAGTAGTCTGGACAGGGAGAGCTCTGGAAACACCATATATTTT. It is translated as CASSLDRESSGNTIYF. Variable domain in full (rest from reference TRBV19 and TRBJ1-3): DGGITQSPKYLFRKEGQNVTLSCEQNLNHDAMYWYRQDPGQGLRLIYYSQIVNDFQKGDIAEGYSVSREKKESFPLTVTSAQKNPTAFYLCASSLDRESSGNTIYFGEGSWLTVV.

V usage is TRBV4-2 and J usage is TRBJ2-1, with a possible D match to TRBD2 (5 bases). The V gene lost 0 bases and the J gene lost 5 bases, with 11 bases spanning the gap. Germline V gene data show CDR1 as LGHNA and CDR2 as YNFKEQ. This CDR3 is built from 15 residues. CDR3 DNA sequence: TGTGCCAGCAGCCAAGATTCACTAGATAACAATGAGCAGTTCTTC. The encoded protein is CASSQDSLDNNEQFF.

This clone was counted only a few times. The genes are TRBV5-1 and TRBJ2-7; D is perhaps TRBD1 (6 bases). The CDR3 sequence is 15 residues long. The V end was cut by 4 bases, the J end by 7 bases, with 21 bases between. The germline V gene has CDR1 SGHRS and CDR2 YFSETQ. The CDR3 spells CASSPDPGQLGEQYF. Here the CDR3 DNA reads TGCGCCAGCAGCCCCGATCCGGGACAACTAGGGGAGCAGTACTTC.

The chain uses TRBV5-5 and TRBJ1-2, with TRBD1 matching over 7 bases. The CDR3 runs to 15 residues. Germline CDR1 is SGHKS and CDR2 is YYEKEE (reference sequence). Trimming took 0 bases from V and 4 from J; bases not matched to a gene: 6. CDR3: CASSLAAGGSYGYTF. The CDR3 region has the DNA TGTGCCAGCAGCTTGGCGGCAGGGGGAAGCTATGGCTACACCTTC. Full variable domain (remainder filled in from reference TRBV5-5 and TRBJ1-2): DAGVTQSPTHLIKTRGQQVTLRCSPISGHKSVSWYQQVLGQGPQFIFQYYEKEERGRGNFPDRFSARQFPNYSSELNVNALLLGDSALYLCASSLAAGGSYGYTFGSGTRLTVV.